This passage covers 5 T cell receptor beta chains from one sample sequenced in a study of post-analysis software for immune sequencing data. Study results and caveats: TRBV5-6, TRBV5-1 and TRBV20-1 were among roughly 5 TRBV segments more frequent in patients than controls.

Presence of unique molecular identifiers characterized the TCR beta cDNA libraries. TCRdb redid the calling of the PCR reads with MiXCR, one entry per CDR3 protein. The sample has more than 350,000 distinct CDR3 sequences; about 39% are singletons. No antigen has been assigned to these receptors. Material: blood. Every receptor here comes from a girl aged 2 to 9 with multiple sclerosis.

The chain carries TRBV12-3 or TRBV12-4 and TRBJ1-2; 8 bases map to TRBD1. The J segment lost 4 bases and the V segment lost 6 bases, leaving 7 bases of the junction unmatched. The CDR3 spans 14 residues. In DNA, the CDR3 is TGTGCCAGCAGCCCCGGACAGGGACCCTATGGCTACACCTTC. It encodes CASSPGQGPYGYTF.

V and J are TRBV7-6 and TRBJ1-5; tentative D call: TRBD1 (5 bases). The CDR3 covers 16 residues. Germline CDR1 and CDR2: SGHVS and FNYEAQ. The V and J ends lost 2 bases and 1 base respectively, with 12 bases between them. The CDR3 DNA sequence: TGTGCCAGCAGCTTACGTCCAGGGTCGAGCAATCAGCCCCAGCATTTT. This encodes CASSLRPGSSNQPQHF.

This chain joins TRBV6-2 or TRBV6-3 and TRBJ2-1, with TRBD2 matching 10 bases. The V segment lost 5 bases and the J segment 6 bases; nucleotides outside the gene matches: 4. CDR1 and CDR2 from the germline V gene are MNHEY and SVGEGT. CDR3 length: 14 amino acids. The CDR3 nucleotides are TGTGCCAGCAGTAGCGGGGGGGCATTCAATGAGCAGTTCTTC. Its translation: CASSSGGAFNEQFF.

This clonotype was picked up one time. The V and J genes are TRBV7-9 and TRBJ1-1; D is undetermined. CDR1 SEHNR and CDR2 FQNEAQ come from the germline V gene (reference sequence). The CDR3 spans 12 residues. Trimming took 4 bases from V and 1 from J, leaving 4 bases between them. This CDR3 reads CASSYENTEAFF. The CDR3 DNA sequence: TGTGCCAGCAGCTATGAGAACACTGAAGCTTTCTTT. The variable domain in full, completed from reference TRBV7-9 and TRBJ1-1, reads DTGVSQNPRHKITKRGQNVTFRCDPISEHNRLYWYRQTLGQGPEFLTYFQNEAQLEKSRLLSDRFSAERPKGSFSTLEIQRTEQGDSAMYLCASSYENTEAFFGQGTRLTVV.

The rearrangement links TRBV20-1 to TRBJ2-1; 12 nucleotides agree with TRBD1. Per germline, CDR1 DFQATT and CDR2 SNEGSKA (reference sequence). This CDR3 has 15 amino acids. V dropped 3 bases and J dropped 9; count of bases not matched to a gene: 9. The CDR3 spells CSAREPGQGASEQFF. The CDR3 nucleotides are TGCAGTGCTAGGGAACCGGGACAGGGGGCCTCTGAGCAGTTCTTC.